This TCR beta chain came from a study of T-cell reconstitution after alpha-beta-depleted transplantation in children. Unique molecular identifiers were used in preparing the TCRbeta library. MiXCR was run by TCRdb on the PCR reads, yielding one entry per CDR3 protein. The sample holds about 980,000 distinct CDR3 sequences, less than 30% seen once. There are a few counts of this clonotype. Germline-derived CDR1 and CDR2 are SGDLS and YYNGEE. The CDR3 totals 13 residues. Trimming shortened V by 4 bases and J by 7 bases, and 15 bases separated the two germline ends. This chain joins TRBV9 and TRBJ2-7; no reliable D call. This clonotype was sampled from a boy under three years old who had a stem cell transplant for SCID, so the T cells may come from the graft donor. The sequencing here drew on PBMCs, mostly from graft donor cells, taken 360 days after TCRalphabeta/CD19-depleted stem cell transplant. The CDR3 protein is CASSSRLNQEQYF. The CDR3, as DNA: TGTGCCAGCAGCTCCCGTCTGAATCAGGAGCAGTACTTC. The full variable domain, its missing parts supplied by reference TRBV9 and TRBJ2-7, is DSGVTQTPKHLITATGQRVTLRCSPRSGDLSVYWYQQSLDQGLQFLIQYYNGEERAKGNILERFSAQQFPDLHSELNLSSLELGDSALYFCASSSRLNQEQYFGPGTRLTVT.